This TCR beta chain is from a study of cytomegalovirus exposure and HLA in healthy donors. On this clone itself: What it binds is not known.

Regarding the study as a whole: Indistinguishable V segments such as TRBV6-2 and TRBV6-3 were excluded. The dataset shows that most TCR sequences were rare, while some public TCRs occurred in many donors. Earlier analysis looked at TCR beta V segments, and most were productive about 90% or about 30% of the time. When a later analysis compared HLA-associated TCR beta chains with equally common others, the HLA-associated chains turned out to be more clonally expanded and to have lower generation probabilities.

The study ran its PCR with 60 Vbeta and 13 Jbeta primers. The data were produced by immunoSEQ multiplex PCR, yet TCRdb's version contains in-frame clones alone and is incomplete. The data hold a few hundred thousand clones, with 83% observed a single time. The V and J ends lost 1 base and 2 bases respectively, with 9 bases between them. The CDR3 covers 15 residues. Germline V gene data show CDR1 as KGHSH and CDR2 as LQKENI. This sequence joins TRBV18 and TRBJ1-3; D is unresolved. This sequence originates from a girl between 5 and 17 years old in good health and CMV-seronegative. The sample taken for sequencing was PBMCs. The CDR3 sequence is CASSPRAATGNTIYF. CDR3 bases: TGTGCCAGCTCACCACGCGCTGCCACTGGAAACACCATATATTTT.